Listed below are T cell receptor beta chains from one sample, sequenced in a study of cytomegalovirus exposure and HLA in healthy donors. This table comes from immunoSEQ multiplex PCR, and its TCRdb copy is limited to in-frame clones, with some not included. Listed are approximately 100,000 clones; 0.55% to 0.6% falls within the top ten. Sequencing was performed on PBMCs. Receptor source: a man aged 45-65 years in good health and CMV-seronegative. The CDR3 runs from the conserved cysteine through the conserved F or W. Each record gives: V gene, D gene, J gene, CDR3 protein, CDR3 DNA. The D gene is left open where the match is weak.

v_call: TRBV9; d_call: -; j_call: TRBJ2-5; cdr3_aa: CASSVTGTQETQYF; cdr3_nt: TGTGCCAGCAGCGTCACAGGGACACAAGAGACCCAGTACTTC
v_call: TRBV5-4; d_call: TRBD1; j_call: TRBJ1-2; cdr3_aa: CASSPGQGAWGYTF; cdr3_nt: TGTGCCAGCAGCCCGGGGCAGGGGGCGTGGGGCTACACCTTC
v_call: TRBV18; d_call: -; j_call: TRBJ2-5; cdr3_aa: CASSPRGGWETQYF; cdr3_nt: TGTGCCAGCTCACCACGAGGAGGGTGGGAGACCCAGTACTTC
v_call: TRBV19; d_call: -; j_call: TRBJ2-2; cdr3_aa: CASSPRGGSGTGELFF; cdr3_nt: TGTGCCAGTAGTCCCCGAGGGGGTAGTGGCACCGGGGAGCTGTTTTTT
v_call: TRBV2; d_call: TRBD1; j_call: TRBJ2-5; cdr3_aa: CASSLDRGAETQYF; cdr3_nt: TGTGCCAGCAGTTTGGACAGGGGGGCAGAGACCCAGTACTTC
v_call: TRBV7-8; d_call: TRBD2; j_call: TRBJ2-1; cdr3_aa: CASSTGLAGGGYNEQFF; cdr3_nt: TGTGCCAGCAGCACGGGACTAGCGGGAGGGGGGTACAATGAGCAGTTCTTC
v_call: TRBV5-1; d_call: TRBD1; j_call: TRBJ2-5; cdr3_aa: CASSSQGSETQYF; cdr3_nt: TGCGCCAGCAGCTCACAGGGGTCGGAGACCCAGTACTTC
v_call: TRBV11-3; d_call: -; j_call: TRBJ1-1; cdr3_aa: CASSRGGEAFF; cdr3_nt: TGTGCCAGCAGCCGGGGGGGTGAAGCTTTCTTT
v_call: TRBV6-5; d_call: TRBD1; j_call: TRBJ1-1; cdr3_aa: CASSYSPGQGSTEAFF; cdr3_nt: TGTGCCAGCAGTTACTCACCGGGACAGGGGAGCACTGAAGCTTTCTTT
v_call: TRBV5-6; d_call: -; j_call: TRBJ2-7; cdr3_aa: CASSLGIAYEQYF; cdr3_nt: TGTGCCAGCAGCTTGGGCATAGCCTACGAGCAGTACTTC
v_call: TRBV4-3; d_call: -; j_call: TRBJ1-5; cdr3_aa: CASSLRWRGEQPQHF; cdr3_nt: TGCGCCAGCAGCCTCAGGTGGCGCGGGGAACAGCCCCAGCATTTT
v_call: TRBV6-6; d_call: TRBD1; j_call: TRBJ2-7; cdr3_aa: CASRPRGDRNYEQYF; cdr3_nt: TGTGCCAGCAGACCCCGAGGGGACAGAAACTACGAGCAGTACTTC
v_call: TRBV4-3; d_call: -; j_call: TRBJ1-2; cdr3_aa: CASSQTGNGGYTF; cdr3_nt: TGCGCCAGCAGCCAGACAGGAAACGGTGGCTACACCTTC
v_call: TRBV5-4; d_call: TRBD2; j_call: TRBJ2-1; cdr3_aa: CASSPLAGAGGGEQFF; cdr3_nt: TGTGCCAGCAGCCCATTAGCGGGAGCAGGGGGGGGTGAGCAGTTCTTC
v_call: TRBV19; d_call: TRBD1; j_call: TRBJ2-5; cdr3_aa: CASTTGLQETQYF; cdr3_nt: TGTGCCAGTACGACAGGGCTGCAAGAGACCCAGTACTTC
v_call: TRBV7-2; d_call: -; j_call: TRBJ1-2; cdr3_aa: CASSFDSNYGYTF; cdr3_nt: TGTGCCAGCAGCTTTGACAGCAACTATGGCTACACCTTC
v_call: TRBV4-3; d_call: TRBD2; j_call: TRBJ2-3; cdr3_aa: CASSQERASGKRQYF; cdr3_nt: TGCGCCAGCAGCCAAGAAAGAGCTAGCGGGAAGAGGCAGTATTTT
v_call: TRBV5-4; d_call: TRBD1; j_call: TRBJ1-1; cdr3_aa: CASSMTGLNTEAFF; cdr3_nt: TGTGCCAGCAGCATGACAGGGCTGAACACTGAAGCTTTCTTT
v_call: TRBV11-3; d_call: TRBD2; j_call: TRBJ2-3; cdr3_aa: CASSLGGGADTQYF; cdr3_nt: TGTGCCAGCAGCTTAGGCGGGGGGGCAGATACGCAGTATTTT
v_call: TRBV19; d_call: TRBD2; j_call: TRBJ2-7; cdr3_aa: CASSTTGGSYEQYF; cdr3_nt: TGTGCCAGTAGTACGACGGGAGGGTCCTACGAGCAGTACTTC
v_call: TRBV5-4; d_call: -; j_call: TRBJ2-1; cdr3_aa: CASSGRQESNEQFF; cdr3_nt: TGTGCCAGCAGCGGCCGACAGGAGAGCAATGAGCAGTTCTTC
v_call: TRBV7-8; d_call: TRBD1; j_call: TRBJ1-2; cdr3_aa: CASSHGTGVYGYTF; cdr3_nt: TGTGCCAGCAGCCACGGGACAGGGGTATATGGCTACACCTTC
v_call: TRBV4-3; d_call: -; j_call: TRBJ2-7; cdr3_aa: CARKVLYAEEQYF; cdr3_nt: TGCGCCAGAAAAGTTCTGTATGCGGAGGAGCAGTACTTC
v_call: TRBV5-4; d_call: -; j_call: TRBJ2-5; cdr3_aa: CASSSGTSSAETQYF; cdr3_nt: TGTGCCAGCAGCTCGGGGACATCTTCGGCGGAGACCCAGTACTTC
v_call: TRBV10-3; d_call: TRBD1; j_call: TRBJ2-5; cdr3_aa: CAVSGQQETQYF; cdr3_nt: TGTGCCGTTTCGGGACAGCAAGAGACCCAGTACTTC
v_call: TRBV6-5; d_call: TRBD1; j_call: TRBJ2-7; cdr3_aa: CASSYRQGSPNEQYF; cdr3_nt: TGTGCCAGCAGTTACCGACAGGGGTCTCCTAACGAGCAGTACTTC
v_call: TRBV5-1; d_call: TRBD2; j_call: TRBJ2-2; cdr3_aa: CASSLELAGPTGELFF; cdr3_nt: TGCGCCAGCAGCTTGGAACTAGCGGGACCCACCGGGGAGCTGTTTTTT
v_call: TRBV5-1; d_call: TRBD2; j_call: TRBJ2-1; cdr3_aa: CASSVAAAGGINEQFF; cdr3_nt: TGCGCCAGCAGCGTCGCGGCGGCGGGGGGGATCAATGAGCAGTTCTTC
v_call: TRBV4-3; d_call: TRBD1; j_call: TRBJ1-2; cdr3_aa: CASSQDIVDRILPNYGYTF; cdr3_nt: TGCGCCAGCAGCCAAGATATAGTGGACAGGATCCTTCCTAACTATGGCTACACCTTC
v_call: TRBV7-9; d_call: TRBD1; j_call: TRBJ1-4; cdr3_aa: CASSSDRDSEKLFF; cdr3_nt: TGTGCCAGCAGCTCGGACAGGGACAGTGAAAAACTGTTTTTT
v_call: TRBV2; d_call: -; j_call: TRBJ2-7; cdr3_aa: CASRGGTLSYEQYF; cdr3_nt: TGTGCCAGCAGAGGAGGGACTCTTTCCTACGAGCAGTACTTC
v_call: TRBV5-1; d_call: -; j_call: TRBJ2-7; cdr3_aa: CASSSSGDKNYEQYF; cdr3_nt: TGCGCCAGCAGCTCCTCTGGTGACAAAAACTACGAGCAGTACTTC
v_call: TRBV19; d_call: -; j_call: TRBJ1-2; cdr3_aa: CASSIFFAGRTTNYGYTF; cdr3_nt: TGTGCCAGTAGTATATTTTTCGCGGGGAGGACTACTAACTATGGCTACACCTTC
v_call: TRBV5-4; d_call: TRBD2; j_call: TRBJ2-3; cdr3_aa: CASSLGLAGFGVYTDTQYF; cdr3_nt: TGTGCCAGCAGCTTAGGACTAGCGGGATTTGGCGTTTACACAGATACGCAGTATTTT
v_call: TRBV6-5; d_call: -; j_call: TRBJ2-1; cdr3_aa: CASSYPASKGNNEQFF; cdr3_nt: TGTGCCAGCAGTTACCCCGCTAGCAAAGGGAACAATGAGCAGTTCTTC
v_call: TRBV11-3; d_call: TRBD1; j_call: TRBJ1-2; cdr3_aa: CASTSGTGGTEGGYTF; cdr3_nt: TGTGCCAGCACCTCCGGGACAGGGGGCACCGAGGGTGGCTACACCTTC
v_call: TRBV5-1; d_call: -; j_call: TRBJ2-7; cdr3_aa: CASSLIPKESYEQYF; cdr3_nt: TGCGCCAGCAGCTTAATCCCTAAAGAATCCTACGAGCAGTACTTC
v_call: TRBV7-8; d_call: -; j_call: TRBJ2-2; cdr3_aa: CASSLGLMAGELFF; cdr3_nt: TGTGCCAGCAGCTTAGGGCTTATGGCCGGGGAGCTGTTTTTT
v_call: TRBV7-9; d_call: TRBD1; j_call: TRBJ2-7; cdr3_aa: CASSLEVDRSYEQYF; cdr3_nt: TGTGCCAGCAGCTTAGAGGTGGACAGGAGTTACGAGCAGTACTTC
v_call: TRBV2; d_call: TRBD1; j_call: TRBJ1-2; cdr3_aa: CASSGTGGTYGYTF; cdr3_nt: TGTGCCAGCAGCGGGACAGGGGGTACCTATGGCTACACCTTC
v_call: TRBV30; d_call: -; j_call: TRBJ1-2; cdr3_aa: CAWSPEGANYGYTF; cdr3_nt: TGTGCCTGGAGTCCTGAGGGGGCTAACTATGGCTACACCTTC
v_call: TRBV9; d_call: TRBD1; j_call: TRBJ1-2; cdr3_aa: CASTDRGNGYTF; cdr3_nt: TGTGCCAGCACCGACAGGGGCAATGGCTACACCTTC
v_call: TRBV9; d_call: -; j_call: TRBJ1-1; cdr3_aa: CASSVVAGSNTEAFF; cdr3_nt: TGTGCCAGCAGCGTAGTAGCGGGCTCGAACACTGAAGCTTTCTTT
v_call: TRBV27; d_call: -; j_call: TRBJ1-5; cdr3_aa: CASSFRGQNQPQHF; cdr3_nt: TGTGCCAGCAGTTTCCGAGGGCAAAATCAGCCCCAGCATTTT
v_call: TRBV11-2; d_call: -; j_call: TRBJ1-1; cdr3_aa: CASSFSRNTEAFF; cdr3_nt: TGTGCCAGCAGCTTTTCCAGGAACACTGAAGCTTTCTTT
v_call: TRBV10-1; d_call: TRBD1; j_call: TRBJ1-2; cdr3_aa: CASRQGTGFDGYTF; cdr3_nt: TGCGCCAGCAGACAAGGGACAGGGTTCGATGGCTACACCTTC
v_call: TRBV2; d_call: -; j_call: TRBJ2-1; cdr3_aa: CASSRWGLAAYNEQFF; cdr3_nt: TGTGCCAGCAGCCGTTGGGGACTCGCTGCCTACAATGAGCAGTTCTTC